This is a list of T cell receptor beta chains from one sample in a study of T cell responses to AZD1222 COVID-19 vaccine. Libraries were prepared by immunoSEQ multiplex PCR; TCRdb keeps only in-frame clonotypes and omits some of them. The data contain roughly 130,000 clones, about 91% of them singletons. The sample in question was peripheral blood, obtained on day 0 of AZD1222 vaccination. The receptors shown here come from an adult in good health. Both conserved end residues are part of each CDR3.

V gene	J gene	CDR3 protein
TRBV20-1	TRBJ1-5	CSASDPPGTAQHF
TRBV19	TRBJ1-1	CASSGYWIEVTEAFF
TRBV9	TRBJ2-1	CASSATSGSYNEQFF
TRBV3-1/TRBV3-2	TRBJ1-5	CASSQRNQPQHF
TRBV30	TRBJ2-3	CAWRRGIQGVEKDTQYF
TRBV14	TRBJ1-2	CASSQDLESGYTF
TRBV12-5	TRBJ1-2	CASGFQGYGYTF
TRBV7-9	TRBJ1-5	CASSTGSMGQPQHF
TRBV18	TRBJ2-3	CASSSLTGGLGTDTQYF
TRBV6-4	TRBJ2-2	CASSPRAGDTGELFF
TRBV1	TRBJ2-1	CTSSQLPGTSGSYNEQFF
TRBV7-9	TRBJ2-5	CASSLGPETQYF
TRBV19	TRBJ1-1	CASSMGWPRTSTEAFF
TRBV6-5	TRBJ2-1	CASGGQSSYNEQFF
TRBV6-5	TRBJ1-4	CASSYGRGARVELFF
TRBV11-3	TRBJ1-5	CASSLDQVAGRDEPQHF
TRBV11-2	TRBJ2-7	CASSGSRDPYEQYF
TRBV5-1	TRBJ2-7	CASSRTSGYEQYF
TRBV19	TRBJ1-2	CASSVRGAYGYTF
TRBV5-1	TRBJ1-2	CASNPPEDRNYGYTF
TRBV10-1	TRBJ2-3	CASSEWAADTQYF
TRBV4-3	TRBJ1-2	CASSPKTVPYGYTF
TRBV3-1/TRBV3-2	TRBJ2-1	CASSQDRIREGEQFF
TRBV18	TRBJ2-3	CASSRTSGSWADTQYF
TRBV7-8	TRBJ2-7	CASSLNGDSYEQYF
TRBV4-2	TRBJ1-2	CASSQDGRGRGNYGYTF
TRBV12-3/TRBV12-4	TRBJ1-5	CASSFGSNQPQHF
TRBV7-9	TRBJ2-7	CASTRGGGAQYF
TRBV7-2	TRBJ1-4	CASSLKADGNEKLFF
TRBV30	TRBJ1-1	CAWHLEPGQGRTEAFF
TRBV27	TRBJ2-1	CASSFTHNEQFF
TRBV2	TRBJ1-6	CASIVSGQGSPLHF
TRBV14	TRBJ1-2	CASSQVNYGYTF
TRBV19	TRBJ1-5	CASNRGDQPQHF
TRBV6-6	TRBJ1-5	CASSYSGGNQPQHF
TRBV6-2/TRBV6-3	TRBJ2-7	CASSYPGHLHF
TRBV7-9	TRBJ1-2	CASSLSGGAALYGYTF
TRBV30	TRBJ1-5	CAWSPSNQPQHF
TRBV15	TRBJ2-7	CATSREAVASITGTGPYEQYF
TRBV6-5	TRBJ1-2	CASSPRARAYGYTF